This TCR beta chain was retrieved from a study of neurological immune-mediated disorders (dated by TCRdb to between 2018 and 2021). Broadly, across the study: Among the 34 multiple sclerosis patients, relapsing-remitting MS was present in some 30 and secondary progressive MS was present in 3. Alongside PBMC samples, the set of 106 TCR-beta libraries contained longitudinal samples, technical triplicates, and paired CD4+ and CD8+ T-cell subsets that had been sorted. The cohort included some 66 subjects: approximately 14 with HAM/TSP, some 35 with multiple sclerosis, and approximately 20 healthy controls. Peripheral blood TCR-beta repertoires from HTLV-I-associated myelopathy (HAM/TSP) patients, multiple sclerosis patients and healthy controls were compared by UMI-based sequencing.

Findings and caveats that apply to the study as a whole: In a phylogenetic analysis, the repertoires of 18 out of 34 MS patients fell into a single cluster of related CDR3 sequences, pointing to a possible signature at the repertoire level. The highest TCR clonal expansion was observed in HAM/TSP patients, whereas the lowest was observed in MS patients, even when compared with healthy controls. Across subjects, expanded clones never shared an identical CDR3 amino acid sequence, which suggests that the TCR-beta repertoires in every group were private. The MS cluster showed no association with clinical or MRI features, and the authors stated that larger cohorts are needed.

cDNA synthesis used template-switch 5'RACE with a primer carrying a 10-nucleotide random unique molecular identifier tagging each TCR transcript. Over 180 million TCR-beta sequences, covering 15-18 subjects, were produced in each sequencing run. The RNeasy kit was used for extraction of total RNA. TCR-beta VDJ regions were amplified with primers for the TCR constant region and the 5'RACE anchor, using the KAPA Real-time Library Amplification kit. A first PCR added sample indexes and Illumina adaptors, after which a second PCR increased the library yield. The roughly 650 bp TCR product was size-selected on a 2% E-gel SizeSelection system after Ampure bead purification. Before pooling, library quality was assessed on a Bioanalyzer, concentration was determined with Qubit, and library quantification was performed with the Kapa Library Quantification kit. An Illumina HiSeq 2500 was used to sequence the libraries paired-end at 2 x 150 bp. To increase sequence diversity, about 23-30% phiX was spiked into each library pool. For the original study's pipeline: Quality-filtered reads were processed with the UMI-based MiGEC pipeline, which removed over 80% of raw TCR sequences during error correction. VDJ genes were aligned to IMGT germline references, and each clonotype was defined by a unique CDR3 amino acid sequence together with V-J genes. Clonal expansion, Shannon diversity and CDR3 relatedness (CalcPairwiseDistances, ClusterSamples) were evaluated with VDJtools, and phylogenetic trees were built with CLCbio workbench. Expanded clones were defined as having at least 8 unique UMIs, based on coefficient-of-variation modelling across technical triplicates. TCRdb reworked the public reads: Q25 trimming with fastp, MiXCR clone assembly, productive beta chains retained. Under each unique CDR3 protein, matching rows form one entry showing the most common genes and DNA. These V and J calls rely on TCRdb rather than the paper's analysis. The sample includes 120,000 or so distinct CDR3 sequences, with approximately 3.2% observed a single time. 1% to 1.5% of the sample comes from the top ten.

The germline V gene (reference sequence) specifies MNHEY as CDR1 and SMNVEV as CDR2. The CDR3 covers 17 residues, taking in both the cysteine and the phenylalanine. The entry retains the CDR3 DNA only, 51 bases that are in frame from base 1. Unmatched junction bases come to 4, with V trimmed by 3 bases and J by 2 bases. Unsorted PBMC libraries were generated from 2 million PBMCs stored in RNAlater at -80 °C until RNA extraction. The multiple sclerosis patients were enrolled in a US clinical protocol that used magnetic resonance imaging to evaluate disease progression. Peripheral blood underwent Ficoll-Hypaque density gradient centrifugation to isolate PBMCs, which were then cryopreserved in liquid nitrogen. The sample holds many counts of this clonotype. Its cognate antigen has yet to be identified. No much larger clone is present one base from it, and per-base qualities are unavailable.

This TCR was sampled from a woman in her twenties or thirties with multiple sclerosis. The material sequenced was PBMCs. The receptor chain draws on TRBV27 and TRBJ2-1; 13 middle bases align to TRBD2. At the DNA level, the sequence is TGTGCCAGCAGTTTTAGGACTAGCGGGAGTCCCTACAATGAGCAGTTCTTC. This translates into CASSFRTSGSPYNEQFF.